These 13 T cell receptor beta chains were all obtained from the same sample, sequenced in a study of cytomegalovirus exposure and HLA in healthy donors. Primers included in the PCR were 60 Vbeta and 13 Jbeta primers. Sequencing used immunoSEQ multiplex PCR; TCRdb keeps in-frame clones, though not all of them. This sample contains 65,000 to 90,000 clones. Sequenced sample: PBMCs. The receptors were gathered from a female donor in good health and CMV-seropositive.

The rearrangement links TRBV7-9 to TRBJ2-2, with 7 bases matching TRBD1. The V segment lost 4 bases and the J segment 4 bases; nucleotides outside the gene matches: 6. CDR3 size: 15 residues. Germline lookup yields CDR1 SEHNR and CDR2 FQNEAQ (reference sequence). The CDR3 DNA follows: TGTGCCAGCAGCTACCCGACAGGGTCCACCGGGGAGCTGTTTTTT. This encodes CASSYPTGSTGELFF.

The chain is built from TRBV27 and TRBJ1-1, with D tentatively TRBD1 (6 bases). The CDR3 totals 14 residues. The V end was cut by 3 bases, the J end by 5 bases, with 13 bases between. CDR1 is MNHEY, CDR2 SMNVEV, per germline (reference sequence). The CDR3 nucleotides read TGTGCCAGCAGTTTTCAATCAGGGGAAACTGAAGCTTTCTTT. Residues: CASSFQSGETEAFF.

The chain joins TRBV4-1 to TRBJ1-1; D unresolved. The CDR3 spans 15 residues. Trimming removed 4 bases at V and 3 bases at J, with 15 bases between. CDR1 is MGHRA, CDR2 YSYEKL, per germline. The CDR3 DNA follows: TGCGCCAGCAGCCTTCACGAATTAGAAGACACTGAAGCTTTCTTT. This encodes CASSLHELEDTEAFF.

The chain is built from TRBV9 and TRBJ2-6; 8 bases agree with TRBD2. This CDR3 comprises 15 residues. V gave up 7 bases and J gave up 2 bases; unmatched junction bases: 5. Germline CDR1 SGDLS, CDR2 YYNGEE. CDR3 residues: CASASGGAGANVLTF. Written as DNA, the CDR3 is TGTGCCAGCGCCTCCGGGGGGGCTGGGGCCAACGTCCTGACTTTC.

This chain joins TRBV4-3 and TRBJ2-5; TRBD1 might be the D (6 bases). Between the trimmed V and J ends, which lost 0 bases and 4 bases, there was a span of 15 bases. Germline V gene data show CDR1 as LGHNA and CDR2 as YSLEER. This CDR3 contains 16 residues. CDR3 amino acids: CASSQDTRGSRETQYF. DNA for the CDR3: TGCGCCAGCAGCCAAGACACTAGGGGGTCGCGAGAGACCCAGTACTTC.

The CDR3 nucleotides read TGTGCCAGCAGTGGGGGGTGGGGTGGTAGGGGAGGCTACGAGCAGTACTTC. Amino acid sequence: CASSGGWGGRGGYEQYF. V usage is TRBV28 and J usage is TRBJ2-7; tentatively, D is TRBD2 (6 bases). The length of the CDR3 is 17 residues. Trimming took 5 bases from V and 3 from J, leaving 23 bases between them. The germline V gene encodes CDR1 MDHEN and CDR2 SYDVKM.

V gene TRBV7-9 combines with J gene TRBJ2-5; D is perhaps TRBD2 (5 bases). The ends were cut back, 2 bases at V and 3 bases at J, with 7 bases in the middle. CDR3 length: 13 residues. Germline CDR1 reads SEHNR; CDR2 reads FQNEAQ (reference sequence). The CDR3 DNA reads as TGTGCCAGCAGCTTATACGGGGAAGAGACCCAGTACTTC. Its protein product is CASSLYGEETQYF. The full variable domain, rest sourced from reference TRBV7-9 and TRBJ2-5, is DTGVSQNPRHKITKRGQNVTFRCDPISEHNRLYWYRQTLGQGPEFLTYFQNEAQLEKSRLLSDRFSAERPKGSFSTLEIQRTEQGDSAMYLCASSLYGEETQYFGPGTRLLVL.

The rearrangement joins TRBV7-3 to TRBJ2-3; TRBD2 is a possible D gene (6 bases). The CDR3 runs to 14 residues. Germline CDR1 is SGHTA and CDR2 is FQGTGA. The V and J ends lost 5 bases and 6 bases respectively, with 15 bases between them. CDR3: CASSRGGVADTQYF. CDR3 DNA: TGTGCCAGCAGCCGGGGCGGGGTAGCCGATACGCAGTATTTT.

Concerning this clone itself: One end of the junction is discordant with germline, which a read error may explain. J is TRBJ1-5 and V is TRBV2, with 9 positions matching TRBD1. CDR1 and CDR2 from the germline V gene are SNHLY and FYNNEI. The CDR3 has 15 amino acids. CDR3 DNA sequence: TGTGCCAGCAGGGAAGCGGGACAGGGTGATCAGCCCCAGCATTTT. It yields the protein CASREAGQGDQPQHF.

The J gene is TRBJ2-2, the V gene TRBV7-2, with 11 bases lining up with TRBD2. The CDR3 totals 18 residues. V dropped 5 bases and J dropped 5; count of bases not matched to a gene: 13. Germline V gene lookup returns CDR1 SGHTA and CDR2 FQGNSA. The CDR3 DNA follows: TGTGCCAGCAGCCGATGGGAGGTAGCGGGGGGGCCGACCGGGGAGCTGTTTTTT. Translated, it gives CASSRWEVAGGPTGELFF.

This rearrangement joins TRBV27 to TRBJ1-2, with 9 bases aligning to TRBD1. The CDR3 is 15 residues long. The V gene's germline CDR1 is MNHEY and CDR2 SMNVEV (reference sequence). V dropped 2 bases and J dropped 2; count of bases not matched to a gene: 3. The CDR3: CASSLTGGTNYGYTF. In DNA form, the CDR3 reads TGTGCCAGCAGTTTAACAGGGGGCACGAACTATGGCTACACCTTC.

This chain connects TRBV28 to TRBJ2-1; 10 positions match TRBD2. The trim removed 8 bases at V and 9 bases at J, leaving 13 bases unmatched. This CDR3 region has 15 residues. Germline V gene sequence: CDR1 MDHEN, CDR2 SYDVKM. The CDR3 DNA reads TGTGCCAGCTGTATTAAAGCGGGGGGGCAAGGTGAGCAGTTCTTC. As protein: CASCIKAGGQGEQFF.

This sequence joins TRBV28 and TRBJ1-2; perhaps TRBD1 as D (5 bases). Trimming removed 6 bases at V and 2 bases at J, with 16 bases between. This CDR3 is built from 15 residues. The V gene's germline CDR1 is MDHEN and CDR2 SYDVKM. CDR3 nucleotides: TGTGCCAGCAGGCCGGGGGACTTAGACAACTATGGCTACACCTTC. Protein product: CASRPGDLDNYGYTF.